The rows below give T cell receptor beta chains drawn from one sample of a study of OX40 agonist ivuxolimab in advanced cancers. Measured with immunoSEQ multiplex PCR; TCRdb has only the in-frame clones, and not every one. The data contain tens of thousands of clones, under 95% of them singletons. The starting material was CD4+ or CD8+ T cells sorted from blood, obtained in a trial of the OX40 agonist ivuxolimab. These receptors all come from an adult with an advanced solid tumor such as melanoma, head and neck, liver or kidney cancer. The CDR3 runs from the conserved cysteine through the conserved F or W. D genes are given only for firm matches. Size tells how often a clone was seen (once, few, many) or the class of an expanded clone, and some rows leave it out.

TRBJ2-5 | - | TRBV15 | - | CATSRQGETQYF | TGTGCCACCAGCAGACAGGGAGAGACCCAGTACTTC
TRBJ2-2 | - | TRBV5-1 | TRBD1 | CASSFRTGANTGELFF | TGCGCCAGCAGCTTCCGGACAGGGGCGAACACCGGGGAGCTGTTTTTT
TRBJ2-1 | - | TRBV7-2 | - | CASSLVLSGEQFF | TGTGCCAGCAGCTTAGTATTGTCAGGTGAGCAGTTCTTC
TRBJ1-2 | - | TRBV10-3 | - | CAISESGGGTANSYGYTF | TGTGCCATCAGTGAGTCCGGAGGAGGGACGGCTAACTCGTATGGCTACACCTTC
TRBJ2-5 | - | TRBV5-1 | TRBD2 | CASSLGRGGGETQYF | TGCGCCAGCAGCTTGGGGCGCGGGGGAGGAGAGACCCAGTACTTC
TRBJ2-1 | - | TRBV28 | TRBD2 | CASSSSLGLAGGGAYNEQFF | TGTGCCAGCAGCTCCTCCCTGGGACTGGCGGGAGGGGGGGCCTACAATGAGCAGTTCTTC
TRBJ1-1 | once | TRBV7-2 | TRBD1 | CASSLIGQGDTEAFF | TGTGCCAGCAGCTTAATTGGACAGGGTGACACTGAAGCTTTCTTT
TRBJ2-5 | few | TRBV2 | - | CASSSQEGRETQYF | TGTGCCAGCAGTTCCCAGGAGGGAAGAGAGACCCAGTACTTC
TRBJ2-2 | - | TRBV19 | - | CASNPPGAANTGELFF | TGTGCCAGTAACCCCCCCGGGGCCGCGAACACCGGGGAGCTGTTTTTT
TRBJ2-7 | - | TRBV5-1 | TRBD1 | CASSPQGTGLSYEQYF | TGCGCCAGCAGCCCCCAAGGGACAGGGCTCTCCTACGAGCAGTACTTC
TRBJ2-3 | - | TRBV12-5 | - | CASGLIRGDTQYF | TGTGCTAGTGGTTTGATACGGGGAGATACGCAGTATTTT
TRBJ1-5 | - | TRBV5-1 | - | CASSLKGDQPQHF | TGCGCCAGCAGCTTGAAAGGGGATCAGCCCCAGCATTTT
TRBJ2-3 | - | TRBV28 | TRBD2 | CASSLGGVRLTDTQYF | TGTGCCAGCAGTTTAGGGGGGGTCAGACTCACAGATACGCAGTATTTT
TRBJ2-7 | - | TRBV19 | TRBD2 | CASSIFSGNSYEQYF | TGTGCCAGTAGTATTTTCAGCGGGAACTCCTACGAGCAGTACTTC
TRBJ1-1 | - | TRBV9 | - | CASSVGGGGTEAFF | TGTGCCAGCAGCGTAGGAGGGGGGGGAACTGAAGCTTTCTTT
TRBJ1-1 | once | TRBV19 | - | CASRTQGGEAFF | TGTGCCAGTAGGACACAGGGCGGCGAGGCTTTCTTT
TRBJ1-1 | few | TRBV5-1 | - | CASSRGAGNTEAFF | TGCGCCAGCAGCCGAGGGGCGGGGAACACTGAAGCTTTCTTT
TRBJ2-7 | - | TRBV6-1 | TRBD1 | CASTKDRGQEYEQYF | TGTGCCAGCACTAAAGACAGGGGGCAGGAATACGAGCAGTACTTC
TRBJ2-1 | - | TRBV19 | TRBD2 | CASSIGTSGSNNEQFF | TGTGCCAGTAGTATAGGGACTAGCGGGAGTAATAATGAGCAGTTCTTC
TRBJ2-7 | - | TRBV7-2 | TRBD2 | CASSRSGANSYEQYF | TGTGCCAGCAGCCGTAGCGGGGCCAACTCCTACGAGCAGTACTTC
TRBJ1-3 | - | TRBV7-6 | - | CASSLYGSGNTIYF | TGTGCCAGCAGTTTATACGGCTCTGGAAACACCATATATTTT
TRBJ1-2 | - | TRBV7-2 | - | CASSSTGYGYTF | TGTGCCAGCAGCTCAACAGGTTATGGCTACACCTTC
TRBJ1-6 | - | TRBV4-2 | - | CASSQDGGNSPLHF | TGTGCCAGCAGCCAAGATGGGGGTAATTCACCCCTCCACTTT
TRBJ2-1 | - | TRBV5-1 | TRBD1 | CASSLGDRGYNEQFF | TGCGCCAGCAGCTTGGGGGACAGAGGCTACAATGAGCAGTTCTTC
TRBJ1-1 | - | TRBV7-2 | - | CASSLQALNTEAFF | TGTGCCAGCAGCCTACAGGCGTTGAACACTGAAGCTTTCTTT
TRBJ2-1 | once | TRBV5-1 | - | CASSLGQEYNEQFF | TGCGCCAGCAGCTTGGGACAGGAGTACAATGAGCAGTTCTTC
TRBJ2-7 | - | TRBV2 | - | CASSEGVLSYEQYF | TGTGCCAGCAGTGAAGGGGTGCTGTCATACGAGCAGTACTTC
TRBJ2-2 | few | TRBV10-3 | - | CAISEQSFTGELFF | TGTGCCATCAGTGAGCAGAGTTTCACCGGGGAGCTGTTTTTT
TRBJ2-7 | - | TRBV29-1 | - | CSVGSSSYEQYF | TGCAGCGTTGGGTCCTCCTCCTACGAGCAGTACTTC
TRBJ2-4 | - | TRBV7-9 | - | CASSLAGPVIQYF | TGTGCCAGCAGCTTAGCGGGGCCGGTCATTCAGTACTTC
TRBJ2-2 | - | TRBV19 | TRBD1 | CASHPGQGAIGELFF | TGTGCCAGTCATCCGGGACAGGGGGCGATCGGGGAGCTGTTTTTT
TRBJ2-3 | - | TRBV5-4 | TRBD2 | CASRSSSGSTDTQYF | TGTGCCAGCAGAAGTTCTAGCGGCAGCACAGATACGCAGTATTTT
TRBJ1-4 | - | TRBV28 | - | CAIRGGSATNEKLFF | TGTGCCATACGTGGGGGCTCTGCAACTAATGAAAAACTGTTTTTT
TRBJ2-3 | - | TRBV25-1 | TRBD1 | CASSGTGGGEDTQYF | TGTGCCAGCAGTGGGACAGGGGGCGGGGAAGATACGCAGTATTTT
TRBJ1-2 | - | TRBV29-1 | - | CSVAQGRDYGYTF | TGCAGCGTAGCACAGGGACGGGACTATGGCTACACCTTC
TRBJ1-4 | - | TRBV28 | - | CASHMGSINEKLFF | TGTGCCAGCCATATGGGGAGTATCAATGAAAAACTGTTTTTT
TRBJ1-1 | - | TRBV30 | - | CAWDGLGLNTEAFF | TGTGCCTGGGATGGACTCGGATTGAACACTGAAGCTTTCTTT
TRBJ1-1 | - | TRBV2 | - | CASNPDKNTEAFF | TGTGCCAGCAACCCTGACAAGAACACTGAAGCTTTCTTT
TRBJ1-1 | once | TRBV5-1 | - | CASSFSTIDTEAFF | TGCGCCAGCAGCTTCAGTACCATCGACACTGAAGCTTTCTTT
TRBJ1-5 | - | TRBV7-2 | - | CASSFNGDNQPQHF | TGTGCCAGCAGCTTCAATGGAGATAATCAGCCCCAGCATTTT
TRBJ2-5 | - | TRBV2 | - | CASGGAGETQYF | TGTGCCAGCGGGGGGGCGGGGGAGACCCAGTACTTC
TRBJ2-1 | - | TRBV5-1 | - | CASSPITGSYNEQFF | TGCGCCAGCAGCCCCATTACAGGGTCCTACAATGAGCAGTTCTTC
TRBJ2-3 | - | TRBV30 | - | CAWADSGDTQYF | TGTGCCTGGGCAGATTCAGGGGATACGCAGTATTTT
TRBJ1-1 | - | TRBV15 | TRBD1 | CATSRDRGTNTEAFF | TGTGCCACCAGCCGGGACAGGGGGACGAACACTGAAGCTTTCTTT
TRBJ1-1 | - | TRBV12-5 | - | CASVEREGQNTEAFF | TGTGCTAGTGTCGAGAGGGAGGGACAGAACACTGAAGCTTTCTTT
TRBJ1-1 | - | TRBV18 | - | CASSPIQVNTEAFF | TGTGCCAGCTCACCTATACAGGTGAACACTGAAGCTTTCTTT
TRBJ2-2 | - | TRBV7-2 | - | CASSLERAGELFF | TGTGCCAGCAGCTTAGAACGGGCCGGGGAGCTGTTTTTT
TRBJ1-2 | - | TRBV7-2 | - | CASSPYKYGYTF | TGTGCCAGCAGCCCCTACAAGTATGGCTACACCTTC